One sample yielded the 21 T cell receptor beta chains listed below, sequenced in a study of T-cell reconstitution after alpha-beta-depleted transplantation in children. The TCRbeta library incorporated unique molecular identifiers. TCRdb ran MiXCR on the PCR reads and lists one entry per CDR3 protein. The sample holds 150,000 to 200,000 distinct CDR3 sequences, roughly 11% seen once. Material: PBMCs, obtained before TCRalphabeta/CD19-depleted stem cell transplant. Receptors originate from a boy younger than 10 with acute myeloid leukemia, due to receive a stem cell transplant.

This clonotype has a count of ten or more. The genes are TRBV5-1 and TRBJ1-3; D gene ambiguous. CDR1 SGHRS and CDR2 YFSETQ come from the germline V gene. This CDR3 is built from 15 residues. Trimming stripped 1 base from V and 0 bases from J, with 8 bases between. The CDR3 reads CASSLSPDSGNTIYF. The CDR3 DNA follows: TGCGCCAGCAGCTTGTCTCCCGACTCTGGAAACACCATATATTTT.

This clonotype was picked up many times. The chain uses TRBV28 and TRBJ2-3, with TRBD2 matching over 7 bases. The CDR3 length is 16 residues. Trimming removed 6 bases from V and 5 bases from J; junction bases left unmatched: 14. CDR1 and CDR2 (germline): MDHEN, SYDVKM. CDR3 nucleotide sequence: TGTGCCAGCAGCCATCTTCTAGCGGCTGAGGGAGATACGCAGTATTTT. Protein product: CASSHLLAAEGDTQYF.

This clonotype was seen many times. The rearrangement uses TRBV6-9 and TRBJ2-5; TRBD2 might be the D (6 bases). From germline, CDR1 is MNHGY and CDR2 SVAAGI. CDR3 length: 10 residues. The V end was cut by 6 bases, the J end by 7 bases, with 6 bases between. The CDR3 here is CASRGGTQYF. In DNA form, the CDR3 reads TGTGCCAGCAGGGGGGGGACCCAGTACTTC.

The chain uses TRBV7-3 and TRBJ2-5; 10 bases are shared with TRBD2. The trim removed 5 bases at V and 2 bases at J, leaving 5 bases unmatched. CDR3 size: 15 residues. Germline-derived CDR1 and CDR2 are SGHTA and FQGTGA. CDR3 sequence reads: CASSPQLAGQETQYF. The CDR3 DNA follows: TGTGCCAGCAGCCCCCAACTAGCGGGACAAGAGACCCAGTACTTC.

This clonotype was detected many times. V is TRBV20-1 and J is TRBJ2-7, with 8 bases aligning to TRBD1. The CDR3 loop spans 12 amino acids. Trimming removed 4 bases from V and 2 bases from J; junction bases left unmatched: 1. Germline V lookup: CDR1 DFQATT, CDR2 SNEGSKA (reference sequence). The CDR3 spells CSATTGAYEQYF. CDR3 in DNA: TGCAGTGCTACGACAGGGGCCTACGAGCAGTACTTC.

Turning to this clonotype: A read error may explain this, as a much larger clone is one base away. V is TRBV20-1 and J is TRBJ1-3; D is ambiguous. In germline, CDR1 is DFQATT, CDR2 SNEGSKA (reference sequence). CDR3 length: 17 residues. CDR3: CCARDDLFDGSGNTIYF. As DNA, the CDR3 is TGCTGTGCTAGAGATGATCTTTTCGACGGCTCTGGAAACACCATATATTTT.

This clonotype has at least ten counts. V gene TRBV12-3 or TRBV12-4 combines with J gene TRBJ2-3; TRBD1 is a possible D gene (6 bases). V lost 3 bases, J lost 0 bases, and 13 bases lay in between. There are 16 residues in the CDR3. The chain's CDR3 is CASSFLQGPSTDTQYF. DNA of the CDR3: TGTGCCAGCAGTTTTTTACAGGGCCCTAGCACAGATACGCAGTATTTT.

This clonotype was detected many times. V usage is TRBV5-1 and J usage is TRBJ1-1; tentatively, D is TRBD1 (6 bases). The CDR3 runs 17 residues. Between the trimmed V and J ends, which lost 1 base and 6 bases, there was a span of 22 bases. The germline CDR1 and CDR2 sequences are SGHRS and YFSETQ. CDR3 loop: CASSLRGIQGWYAEAFF. In DNA form, the CDR3 reads TGCGCCAGCAGCTTGCGAGGAATACAGGGTTGGTACGCTGAAGCTTTCTTT.

This clonotype has ten or more counts. The rearrangement uses TRBV5-4 and TRBJ2-1; 15 bases agree with TRBD2. Germline assignment: CDR1 SGHNT and CDR2 YYREEE (reference sequence). Trimming at V came to 4 bases and at J to 9 bases, leaving 5 bases not matched to a gene. The CDR3 spans 15 residues. CDR3 nucleotide sequence: TGTGCCAGCAGCCCTAGGACTAGCGGGAGGGGTGAGCAGTTCTTC. This encodes CASSPRTSGRGEQFF.

This clonotype was counted at least ten times. The V and J genes are TRBV27 and TRBJ2-1; weak D call: TRBD2 (8 bases). Between the trimmed V and J ends, which lost 3 bases and 0 bases, there was a span of 18 bases. Germline CDR1 reads MNHEY; CDR2 reads SMNVEV (reference sequence). The CDR3 runs 18 residues. Written as DNA, the CDR3 is TGTGCCAGCAGTTTCGCGGCGGGGGGACAGAGCTCCTACAATGAGCAGTTCTTC. Its translation is CASSFAAGGQSSYNEQFF.

This clonotype was detected ten times or more. The chain combines TRBV10-3 with TRBJ2-7, with TRBD2 as a possible D gene (5 bases). Germline lookup yields CDR1 ENHRY and CDR2 SYGVKD. Trimming cost V 7 bases and J 2 bases, with 12 bases left between them. The CDR3 runs 13 residues. The CDR3 DNA sequence: TGTGCCATCATGGACTCCTCTGCCTACGAGCAGTACTTC. It is translated as CAIMDSSAYEQYF.

The table lists this clonotype with many counts. V usage is TRBV18 and J usage is TRBJ2-2; no clear D. The ends were cut back, 0 bases at V and 5 bases at J, with 4 bases in the middle. The CDR3 loop spans 13 amino acids. Germline CDR1 reads KGHSH; CDR2 reads LQKENI. The CDR3 loop is CASSPPMTGELFF. CDR3 sequence (DNA): TGTGCCAGCTCACCACCCATGACCGGGGAGCTGTTTTTT.

This clonotype was observed at least ten times. The CDR3 nucleotides are TGCAGTGCTAGAGTCCCTGGACTAGCGGGACCACAAGAGACCCAGTACTTC. Protein sequence: CSARVPGLAGPQETQYF. This chain connects TRBV20-1 to TRBJ2-5; 12 bases agree with TRBD2. Germline V gene lookup returns CDR1 DFQATT and CDR2 SNEGSKA (reference sequence). The CDR3 covers 17 residues. The V and J ends lost 1 base and 2 bases, in that order; junction bases with no gene match: 8.

The sample holds many counts of this clonotype. The chain recombines TRBV5-1 with TRBJ1-1, with a weak D call TRBD1 (5 bases). V was clipped by 1 base and J by 3 bases, with 10 bases between them. The CDR3 has 14 residues. Germline CDR1 SGHRS, CDR2 YFSETQ. The CDR3 sequence: CASSLLGGDTEAFF. In DNA form, the CDR3 reads TGCGCCAGCAGCTTGTTGGGAGGGGACACTGAAGCTTTCTTT.

At least ten counts were recorded for this clonotype. The chain carries TRBV7-8 and TRBJ2-1; 10 bases line up with TRBD1. The V gene end was trimmed by 5 bases and the J gene end by 1 base; junction bases not matched to a gene: 5. This CDR3 comprises 16 residues. The germline V gene encodes CDR1 SGHVS and CDR2 FQNEAQ. The DNA of the CDR3 is TGTGCCAGCAGCCTAAGGGACAGGGGTTCCTACAATGAGCAGTTCTTC. Residues: CASSLRDRGSYNEQFF.

For this clonotype: A much larger clone sits a single nucleotide away, making a read error possible. This chain's CDR3 is CGAGVGNTEAFF. The CDR3 DNA reads as TGCGGTGCTGGGGTTGGGAACACTGAAGCTTTCTTT. The rearrangement joins TRBV20-1 to TRBJ1-1; D unclear. This CDR3 has 12 residues. The germline V gene encodes CDR1 DFQATT and CDR2 SNEGSKA (reference sequence).

Concerning this clonotype itself: A much larger clonotype is one base distant, so this may be a read error. CDR3: CASSQIGQGEYCYTF. The CDR3, as DNA: TGTGCCAGCAGCCAAATCGGACAGGGGGAGTATTGCTACACCTTC. This chain connects TRBV5-6 to TRBJ1-2; 10 bases align to TRBD1. The CDR3 totals 15 residues. V trimming: 4 bases; J trimming: 9 bases; junction bases outside the gene matches: 12. In germline, CDR1 is SGHDT, CDR2 YYEEEE.

This clonotype was counted many times. This sequence joins TRBV7-2 and TRBJ2-7; D remains ambiguous. This CDR3 is 13 amino acids long. The germline CDR1 and CDR2 sequences are SGHTA and FQGNSA. V lost 5 bases and J 6 bases, leaving 14 bases between the germline ends. CDR3 in amino acids: CASSALILTEQYF. The CDR3 DNA sequence: TGTGCCAGCAGCGCCCTGATCCTCACCGAGCAGTACTTC.

This clonotype was seen repeatedly, ten times or more. The J gene is TRBJ2-5, the V gene TRBV3-1, with 9 positions matching TRBD2. Germline assignment: CDR1 LGHDT and CDR2 YNNKEL (reference sequence). This CDR3 contains 13 residues. V lost 7 bases and J lost 2; bases outside the gene matches: 2. CDR3 DNA sequence: TGTGCCAGCAACCTAGCGGGGCAAGAGACCCAGTACTTC. Translating gives CASNLAGQETQYF.

Only one count was recorded for this clonotype. A single base separates this from a much larger clone, so it may be a read error. The chain has TRBV14 and TRBJ2-7; D remains unclear. The CDR3 runs to 13 residues. Germline V gene data show CDR1 as SGHDN and CDR2 as FVKESK. CDR3 in amino acids: CANSWATSYEQYV. The CDR3 nucleotides are TGTGCCAACAGCTGGGCGACTTCCTACGAGCAGTACGTC.

The sample holds many counts of this clonotype. V gene TRBV20-1 combines with J gene TRBJ1-2; a weak D match, TRBD1 (5 bases). Germline CDR1 and CDR2: DFQATT and SNEGSKA (reference sequence). This CDR3 spans 14 amino acids. Deletions cut 5 bases from V and 2 bases from J, with 15 bases between. The DNA of the CDR3 is TGCAGTGCTGGACCCGGGGGTTGGAACTATGGCTACACCTTC. It specifies CSAGPGGWNYGYTF.